This T cell receptor beta chain derives from a study of T cells expressing NK-cell markers. Findings of the study overall: The leading position in the CD3+CD56-NKG2C+ fraction of four donors also went to these clonotypes.

Using the 5' RACE reads, TCRdb records one entry per CDR3 protein without DNA. Here the sample table reports about 460,000 distinct CDR3 sequences. The length of the CDR3 is 14 residues. Germline CDR1 ENHRY, CDR2 SYGVKD. To note about this clonotype: Antigen: not known.

V is TRBV10-3 and J is TRBJ1-3; TCRdb's D gene call, TRBD1, goes unchecked for lack of DNA. The receptor comes from a woman between 45 and 60 years old in good health. Source material: blood T cells: a sorted CD56 or NKG2C T cell subset, CD4+ or CD8+ T cells, or bulk PBMC T cells (not recorded which). The CDR3 spells CAIRGASSGNTIYF.